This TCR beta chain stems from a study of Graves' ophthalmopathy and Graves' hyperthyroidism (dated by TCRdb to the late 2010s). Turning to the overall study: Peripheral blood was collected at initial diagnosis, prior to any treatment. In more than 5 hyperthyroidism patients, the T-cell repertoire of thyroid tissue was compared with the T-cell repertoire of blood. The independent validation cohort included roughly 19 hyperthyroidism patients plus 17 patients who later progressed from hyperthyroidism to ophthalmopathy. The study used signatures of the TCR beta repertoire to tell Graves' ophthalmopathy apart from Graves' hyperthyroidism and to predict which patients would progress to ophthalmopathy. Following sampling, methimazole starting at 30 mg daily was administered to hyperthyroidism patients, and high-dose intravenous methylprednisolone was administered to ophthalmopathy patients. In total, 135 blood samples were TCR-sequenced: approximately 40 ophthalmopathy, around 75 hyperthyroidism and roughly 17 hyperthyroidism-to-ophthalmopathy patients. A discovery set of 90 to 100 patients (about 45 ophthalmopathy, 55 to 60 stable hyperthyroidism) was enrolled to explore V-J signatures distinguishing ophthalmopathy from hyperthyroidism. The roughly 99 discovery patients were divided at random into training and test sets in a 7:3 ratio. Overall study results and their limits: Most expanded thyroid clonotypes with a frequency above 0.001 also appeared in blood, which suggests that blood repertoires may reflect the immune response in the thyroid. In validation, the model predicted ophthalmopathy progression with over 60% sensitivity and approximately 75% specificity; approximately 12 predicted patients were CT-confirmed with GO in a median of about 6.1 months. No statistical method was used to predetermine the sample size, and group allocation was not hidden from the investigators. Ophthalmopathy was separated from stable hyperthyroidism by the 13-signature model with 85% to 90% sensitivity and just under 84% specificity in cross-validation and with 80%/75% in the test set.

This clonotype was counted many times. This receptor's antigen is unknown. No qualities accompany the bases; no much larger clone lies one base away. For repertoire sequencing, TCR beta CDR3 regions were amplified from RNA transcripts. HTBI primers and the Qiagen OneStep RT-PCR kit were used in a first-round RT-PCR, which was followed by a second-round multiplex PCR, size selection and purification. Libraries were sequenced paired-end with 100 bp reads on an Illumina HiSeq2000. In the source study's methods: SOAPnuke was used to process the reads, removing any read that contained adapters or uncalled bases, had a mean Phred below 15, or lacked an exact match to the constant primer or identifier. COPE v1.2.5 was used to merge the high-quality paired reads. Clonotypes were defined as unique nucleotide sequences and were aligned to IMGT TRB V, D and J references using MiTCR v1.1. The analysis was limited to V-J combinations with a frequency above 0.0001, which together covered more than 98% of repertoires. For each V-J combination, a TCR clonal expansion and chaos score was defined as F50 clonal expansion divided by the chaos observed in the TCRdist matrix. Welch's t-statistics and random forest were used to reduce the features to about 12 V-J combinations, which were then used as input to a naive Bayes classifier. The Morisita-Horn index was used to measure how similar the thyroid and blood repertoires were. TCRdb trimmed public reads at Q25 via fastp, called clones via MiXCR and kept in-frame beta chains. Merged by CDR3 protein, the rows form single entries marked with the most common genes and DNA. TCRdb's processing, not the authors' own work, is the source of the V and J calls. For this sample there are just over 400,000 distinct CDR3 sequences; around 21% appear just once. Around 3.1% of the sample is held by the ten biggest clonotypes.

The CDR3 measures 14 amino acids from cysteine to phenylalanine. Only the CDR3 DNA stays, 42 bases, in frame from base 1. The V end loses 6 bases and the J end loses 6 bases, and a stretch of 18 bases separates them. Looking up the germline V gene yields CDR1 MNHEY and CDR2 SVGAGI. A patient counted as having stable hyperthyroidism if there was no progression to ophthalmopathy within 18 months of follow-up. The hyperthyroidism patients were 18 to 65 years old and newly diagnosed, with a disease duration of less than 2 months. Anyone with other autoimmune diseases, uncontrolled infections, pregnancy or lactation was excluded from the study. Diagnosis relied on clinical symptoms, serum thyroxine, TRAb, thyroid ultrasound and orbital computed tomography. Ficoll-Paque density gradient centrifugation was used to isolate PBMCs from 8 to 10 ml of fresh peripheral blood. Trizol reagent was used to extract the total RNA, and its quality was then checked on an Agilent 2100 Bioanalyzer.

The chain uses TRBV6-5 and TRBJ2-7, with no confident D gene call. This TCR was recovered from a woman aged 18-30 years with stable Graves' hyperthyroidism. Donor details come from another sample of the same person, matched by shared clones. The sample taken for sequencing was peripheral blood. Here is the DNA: TGTGCCAGCAGCTACGTACGAGGATACGGCGAGCAGTACTTC. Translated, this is CASSYVRGYGEQYF.